This TCR beta chain was sequenced for a study of identical twins. The study, taken as a whole, reports: In cord blood, abundant beta clonotypes had fewer insertions; memory showed no trend. Out-of-frame alpha sequences shared by twins were enriched for low generation probability.

This clonotype was counted a few times. Its antigen is not identified. Germline V CDR1 and CDR2: MGHRA, YSYEKL. CDR3 length: 13 residues. All donors were healthy Caucasians. Template switching introduced a universal primer site, and the cDNA bore unique molecular identifiers. In TCRdb, the 5' RACE reads were re-called with MiXCR into one record per CDR3 protein. The sample lists roughly 1,500,000 distinct CDR3 sequences, about 32% seen once, with less than 0.35% in the top ten. This receptor was identified in a newborn girl in good health. What was sequenced was cord blood. The gene calls are TRBV4-1 and TRBJ2-7; D unresolved. Matching the DNA end better, TRBJ2-5 makes the J call doubtful. The CDR3 sequence is CASSQRTWETQYF. The CDR3 DNA reads TGCGCCAGCAGCCAGCGGACGTGGGAGACCCAGTACTTC.